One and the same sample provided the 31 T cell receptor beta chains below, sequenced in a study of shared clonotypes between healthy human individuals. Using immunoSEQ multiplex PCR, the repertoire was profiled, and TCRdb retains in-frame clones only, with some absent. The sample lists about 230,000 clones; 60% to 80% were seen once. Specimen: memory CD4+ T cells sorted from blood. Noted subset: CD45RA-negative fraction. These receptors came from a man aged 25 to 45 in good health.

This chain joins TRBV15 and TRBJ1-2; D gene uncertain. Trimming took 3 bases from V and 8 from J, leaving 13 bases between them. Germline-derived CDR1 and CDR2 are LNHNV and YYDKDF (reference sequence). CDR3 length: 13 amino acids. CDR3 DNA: TGTGCCACCAGCAGGAGGCCGATTGAAGGCTACACCTTC. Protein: CATSRRPIEGYTF. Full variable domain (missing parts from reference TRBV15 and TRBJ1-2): DAMVIQNPRYQVTQFGKPVTLSCSQTLNHNVMYWYQQKSSQAPKLLFHYYDKDFNNEADTPDNFQSRRPNTSFCFLDIRSPGLGDTAMYLCATSRRPIEGYTFGSGTRLTVV.

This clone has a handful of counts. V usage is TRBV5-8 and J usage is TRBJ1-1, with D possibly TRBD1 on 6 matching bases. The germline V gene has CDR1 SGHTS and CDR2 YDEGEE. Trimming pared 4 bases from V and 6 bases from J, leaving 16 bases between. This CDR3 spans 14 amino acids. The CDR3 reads CASSPRRGRAEAFF. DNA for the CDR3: TGTGCCAGCAGCCCACGGAGGGGGAGAGCTGAAGCTTTCTTT. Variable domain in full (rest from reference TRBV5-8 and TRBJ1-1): EAGVTQSPTHLIKTRGQQATLRCSPISGHTSVYWYQQALGLGLQFLLWYDEGEERNRGNFPPRFSGRQFPNYSSELNVNALELEDSALYLCASSPRRGRAEAFFGQGTRLTVV.

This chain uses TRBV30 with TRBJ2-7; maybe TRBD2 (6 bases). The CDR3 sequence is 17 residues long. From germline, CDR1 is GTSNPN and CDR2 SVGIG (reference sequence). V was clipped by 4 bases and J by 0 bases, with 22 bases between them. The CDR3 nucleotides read TGTGCCTGGACCTCCCCAGATCGACTAGTAAGCTCCTACGAGCAGTACTTC. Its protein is CAWTSPDRLVSSYEQYF.

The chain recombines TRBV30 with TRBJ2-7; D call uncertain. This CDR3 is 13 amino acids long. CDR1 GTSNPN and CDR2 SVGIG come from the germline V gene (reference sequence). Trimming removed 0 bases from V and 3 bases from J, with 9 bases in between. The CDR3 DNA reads TGTGCCTGGAGTGTCGGCACGATCTACGAGCAGTACTTC. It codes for CAWSVGTIYEQYF.

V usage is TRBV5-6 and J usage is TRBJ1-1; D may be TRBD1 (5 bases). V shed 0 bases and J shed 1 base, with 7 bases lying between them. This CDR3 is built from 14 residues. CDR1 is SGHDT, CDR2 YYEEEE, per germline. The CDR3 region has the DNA TGTGCCAGCAGCTTGGTCGGGGGGAACACTGAAGCTTTCTTT. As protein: CASSLVGGNTEAFF.

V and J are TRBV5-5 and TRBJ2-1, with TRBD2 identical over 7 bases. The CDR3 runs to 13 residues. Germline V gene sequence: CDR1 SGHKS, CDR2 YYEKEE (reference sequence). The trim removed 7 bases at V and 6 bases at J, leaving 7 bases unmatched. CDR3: CASLAVGVNEQFF. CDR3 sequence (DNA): TGTGCCAGCCTAGCGGTAGGGGTCAATGAGCAGTTCTTC. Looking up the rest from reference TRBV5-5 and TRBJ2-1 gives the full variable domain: DAGVTQSPTHLIKTRGQQVTLRCSPISGHKSVSWYQQVLGQGPQFIFQYYEKEERGRGNFPDRFSARQFPNYSSELNVNALLLGDSALYLCASLAVGVNEQFFGPGTRLTVL.

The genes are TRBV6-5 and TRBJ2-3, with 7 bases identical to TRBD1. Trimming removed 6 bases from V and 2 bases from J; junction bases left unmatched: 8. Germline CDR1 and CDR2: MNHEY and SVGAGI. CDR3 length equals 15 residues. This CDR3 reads CASRVLTGHTDTQYF. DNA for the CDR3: TGTGCCAGCAGAGTCTTGACAGGGCACACAGATACGCAGTATTTT.

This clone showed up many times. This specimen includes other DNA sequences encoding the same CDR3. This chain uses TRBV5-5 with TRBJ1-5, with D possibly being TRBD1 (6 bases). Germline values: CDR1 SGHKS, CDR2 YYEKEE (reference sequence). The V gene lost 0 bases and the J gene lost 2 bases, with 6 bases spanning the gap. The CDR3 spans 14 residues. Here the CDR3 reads CASSLAGGNQPQHF. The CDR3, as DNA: TGTGCCAGCAGCTTGGCAGGGGGCAATCAGCCCCAGCATTTT.

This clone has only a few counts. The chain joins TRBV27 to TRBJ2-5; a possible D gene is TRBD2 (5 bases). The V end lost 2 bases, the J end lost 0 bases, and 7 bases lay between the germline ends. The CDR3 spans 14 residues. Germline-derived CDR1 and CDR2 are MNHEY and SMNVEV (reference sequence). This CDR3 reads CASSLRRNQETQYF. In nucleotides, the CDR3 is TGTGCCAGCAGTTTAAGGAGGAACCAAGAGACCCAGTACTTC.

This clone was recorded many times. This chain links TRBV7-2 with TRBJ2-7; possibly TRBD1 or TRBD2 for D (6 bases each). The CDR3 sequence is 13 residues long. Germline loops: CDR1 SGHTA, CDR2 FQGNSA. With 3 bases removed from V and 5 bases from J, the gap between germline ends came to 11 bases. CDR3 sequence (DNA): TGTGCCAGCAGCTTCGGAGGGGGTGACGAGCAGTACTTC. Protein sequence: CASSFGGGDEQYF.

This CDR3 is CATMGQGKREQYF. As DNA, the CDR3 is TGTGCCACCATGGGACAGGGGAAAAGGGAGCAGTACTTC. The J gene is TRBJ2-7, the V gene TRBV6-6; 10 positions agree with TRBD1. Germline V gene sequence: CDR1 MNHNY, CDR2 SVGAGI (reference sequence). After removal of 10 bases from V and 7 bases from J, the junction contained 10 bases not matched to a gene. This CDR3 has 13 amino acids.

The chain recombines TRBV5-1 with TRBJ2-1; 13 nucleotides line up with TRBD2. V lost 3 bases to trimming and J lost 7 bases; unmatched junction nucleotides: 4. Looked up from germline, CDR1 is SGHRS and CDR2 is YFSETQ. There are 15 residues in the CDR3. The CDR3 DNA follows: TGCGCCAGCAGCTATGGACTAGCGGGAGCGAATGAGCAGTTCTTC. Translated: CASSYGLAGANEQFF.

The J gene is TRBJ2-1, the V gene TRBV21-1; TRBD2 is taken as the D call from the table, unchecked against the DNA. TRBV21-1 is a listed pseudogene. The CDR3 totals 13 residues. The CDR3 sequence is CASSKVSGNEQFF. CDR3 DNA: TGTGCCAGCAGCAAAGTTAGCGGCAATGAGCAGTTCTTC.

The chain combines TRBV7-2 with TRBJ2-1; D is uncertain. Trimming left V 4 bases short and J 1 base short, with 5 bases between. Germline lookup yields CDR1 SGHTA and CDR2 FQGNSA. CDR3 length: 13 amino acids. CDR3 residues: CASSSDSYNEQFF. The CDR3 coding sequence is TGTGCCAGCAGCTCCGATTCCTACAATGAGCAGTTCTTC.

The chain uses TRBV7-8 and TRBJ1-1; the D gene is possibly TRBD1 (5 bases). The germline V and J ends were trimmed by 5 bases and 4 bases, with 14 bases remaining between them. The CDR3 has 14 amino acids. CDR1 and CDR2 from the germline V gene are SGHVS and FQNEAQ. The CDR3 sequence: CASSTRNRITEAFF. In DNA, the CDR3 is TGTGCCAGCAGCACTCGAAACAGGATCACTGAAGCTTTCTTT.

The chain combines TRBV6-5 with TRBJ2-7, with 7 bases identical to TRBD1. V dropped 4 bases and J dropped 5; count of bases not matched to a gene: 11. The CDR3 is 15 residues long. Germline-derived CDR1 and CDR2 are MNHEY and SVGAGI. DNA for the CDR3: TGTGCCAGCAGTTCACCCCGGACAGGATCTAACGAGCAGTACTTC. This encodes CASSSPRTGSNEQYF.

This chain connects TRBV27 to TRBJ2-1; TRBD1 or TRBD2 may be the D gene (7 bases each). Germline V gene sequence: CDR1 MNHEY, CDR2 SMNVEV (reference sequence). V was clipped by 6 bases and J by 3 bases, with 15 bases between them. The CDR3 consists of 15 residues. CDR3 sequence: CASRLQGGRYNEQFF. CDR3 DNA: TGTGCCAGCAGACTCCAGGGGGGGCGCTACAATGAGCAGTTCTTC.

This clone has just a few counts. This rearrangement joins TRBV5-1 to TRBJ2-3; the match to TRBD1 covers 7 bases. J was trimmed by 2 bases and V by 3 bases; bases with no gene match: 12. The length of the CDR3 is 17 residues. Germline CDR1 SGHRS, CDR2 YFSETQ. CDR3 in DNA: TGCGCCAGCAGCTCTCGAAACGCCGGGACAGTCACAGATACGCAGTATTTT. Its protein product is CASSSRNAGTVTDTQYF.

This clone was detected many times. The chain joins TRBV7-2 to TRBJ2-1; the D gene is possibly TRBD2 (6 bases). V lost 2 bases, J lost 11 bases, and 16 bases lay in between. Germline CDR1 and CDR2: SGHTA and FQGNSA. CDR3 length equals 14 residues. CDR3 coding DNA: TGTGCCAGCAGCTTAATTGGCGGGAATCTGAAGCAGTTCTTC. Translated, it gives CASSLIGGNLKQFF. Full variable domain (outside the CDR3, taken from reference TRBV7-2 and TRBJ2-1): GAGVSQSPSNKVTEKGKDVELRCDPISGHTALYWYRQSLGQGLEFLIYFQGNSAPDKSGLPSDRFSAERTGGSVSTLTIQRTQQEDSAVYLCASSLIGGNLKQFFGPGTRLTVL.

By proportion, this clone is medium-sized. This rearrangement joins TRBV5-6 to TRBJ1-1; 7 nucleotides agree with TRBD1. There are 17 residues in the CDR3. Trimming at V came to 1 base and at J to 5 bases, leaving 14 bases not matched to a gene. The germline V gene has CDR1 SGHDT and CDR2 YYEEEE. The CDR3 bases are TGTGCCAGCAGCTTGCTTGCGGGCCGTAGACAGGGTACTGAAGCTTTCTTT. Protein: CASSLLAGRRQGTEAFF.

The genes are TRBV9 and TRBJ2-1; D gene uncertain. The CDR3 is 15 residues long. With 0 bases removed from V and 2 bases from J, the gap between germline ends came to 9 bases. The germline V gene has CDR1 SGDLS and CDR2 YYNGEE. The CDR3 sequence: CASSVDSGTYNEQFF. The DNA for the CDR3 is TGTGCCAGCAGCGTAGATAGTGGGACCTACAATGAGCAGTTCTTC. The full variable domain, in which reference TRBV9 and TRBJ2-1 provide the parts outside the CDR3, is DSGVTQTPKHLITATGQRVTLRCSPRSGDLSVYWYQQSLDQGLQFLIQYYNGEERAKGNILERFSAQQFPDLHSELNLSSLELGDSALYFCASSVDSGTYNEQFFGPGTRLTVL.

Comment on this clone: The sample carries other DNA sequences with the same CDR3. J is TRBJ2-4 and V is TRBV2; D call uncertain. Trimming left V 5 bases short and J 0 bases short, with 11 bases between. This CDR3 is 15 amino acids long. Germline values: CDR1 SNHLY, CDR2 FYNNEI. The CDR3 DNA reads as TGTGCCAGCAGTCCGGATTCATTAGCCAAAAACATTCAGTACTTC. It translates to CASSPDSLAKNIQYF.

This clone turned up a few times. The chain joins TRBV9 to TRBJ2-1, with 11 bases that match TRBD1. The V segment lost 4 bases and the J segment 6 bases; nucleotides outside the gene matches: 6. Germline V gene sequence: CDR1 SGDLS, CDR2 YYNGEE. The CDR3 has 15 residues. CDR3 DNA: TGTGCCAGCAGCCCCGGTGGGACAGGGGGCAATGAGCAGTTCTTC. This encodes CASSPGGTGGNEQFF.

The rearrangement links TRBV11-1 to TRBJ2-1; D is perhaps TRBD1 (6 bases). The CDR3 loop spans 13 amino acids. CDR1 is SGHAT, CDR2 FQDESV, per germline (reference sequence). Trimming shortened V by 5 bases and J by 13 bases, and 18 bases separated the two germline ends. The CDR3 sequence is CASSLDSVQGQFF. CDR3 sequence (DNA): TGTGCCAGCAGCCTCGACTCAGTACAGGGTCAGTTCTTC.

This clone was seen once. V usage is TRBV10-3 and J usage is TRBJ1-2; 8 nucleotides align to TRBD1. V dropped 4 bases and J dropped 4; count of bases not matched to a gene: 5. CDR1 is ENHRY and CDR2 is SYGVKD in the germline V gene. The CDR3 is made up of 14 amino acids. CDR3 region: CAISADREAYGYTF. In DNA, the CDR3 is TGTGCCATCAGTGCGGACAGGGAGGCCTATGGCTACACCTTC.

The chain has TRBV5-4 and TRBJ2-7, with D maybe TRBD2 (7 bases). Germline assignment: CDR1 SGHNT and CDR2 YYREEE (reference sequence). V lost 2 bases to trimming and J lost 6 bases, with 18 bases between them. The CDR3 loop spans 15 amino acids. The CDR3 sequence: CASSLGGGVLGEQYF. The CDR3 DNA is TGTGCCAGCAGCTTAGGGGGAGGGGTTTTGGGCGAGCAGTACTTC.

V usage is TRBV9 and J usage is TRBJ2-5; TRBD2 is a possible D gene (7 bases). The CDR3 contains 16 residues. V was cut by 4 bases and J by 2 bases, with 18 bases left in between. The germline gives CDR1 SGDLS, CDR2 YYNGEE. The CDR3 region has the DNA TGTGCCAGCAGCCCCGGAGGGGGGGGACTACAAGAGACCCAGTACTTC. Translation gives CASSPGGGGLQETQYF.

DNA for the CDR3: TGTGCTAGCGGGGGGTTCACAGGCCATGAGCAGTTCTTC. Protein sequence: CASGGFTGHEQFF. The chain links TRBV12-5 to TRBJ2-1; 7 bases are shared with TRBD2. Trimming at V came to 9 bases and at J to 8 bases, leaving 10 bases not matched to a gene. Germline assignment: CDR1 LGHNT and CDR2 FRNRAP. The CDR3 loop spans 13 amino acids.

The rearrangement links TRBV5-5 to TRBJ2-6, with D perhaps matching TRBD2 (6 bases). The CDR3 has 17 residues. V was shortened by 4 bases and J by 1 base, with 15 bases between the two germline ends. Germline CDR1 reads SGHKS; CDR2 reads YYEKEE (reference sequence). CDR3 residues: CASSRREVGSGANVLTF. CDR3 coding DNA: TGTGCCAGCAGCCGCAGGGAGGTTGGGTCTGGGGCCAACGTCCTGACTTTC.

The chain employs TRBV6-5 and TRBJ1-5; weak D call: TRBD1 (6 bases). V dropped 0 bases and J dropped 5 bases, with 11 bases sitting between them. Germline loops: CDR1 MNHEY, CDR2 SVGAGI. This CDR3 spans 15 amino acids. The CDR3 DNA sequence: TGTGCCAGCAGTTACTCGGCAGGGGAGGATCAGCCCCAGCATTTT. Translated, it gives CASSYSAGEDQPQHF.

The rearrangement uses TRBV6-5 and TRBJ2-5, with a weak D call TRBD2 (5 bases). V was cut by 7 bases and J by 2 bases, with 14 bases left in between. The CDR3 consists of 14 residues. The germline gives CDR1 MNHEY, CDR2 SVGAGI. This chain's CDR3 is CASKRRVQQETQYF. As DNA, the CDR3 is TGTGCCAGCAAACGGCGGGTGCAGCAAGAGACCCAGTACTTC.